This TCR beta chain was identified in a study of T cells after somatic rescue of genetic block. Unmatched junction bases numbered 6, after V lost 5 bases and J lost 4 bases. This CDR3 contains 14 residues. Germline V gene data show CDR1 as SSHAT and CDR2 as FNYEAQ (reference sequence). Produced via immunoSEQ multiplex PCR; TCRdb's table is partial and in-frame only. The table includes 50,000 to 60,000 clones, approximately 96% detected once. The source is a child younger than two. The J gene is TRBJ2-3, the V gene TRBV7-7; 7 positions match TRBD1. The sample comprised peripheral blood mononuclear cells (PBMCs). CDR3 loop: CASSPTGASDTQYF. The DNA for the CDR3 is TGTGCCAGCAGCCCCACAGGGGCGTCAGATACGCAGTATTTT.